The T cell receptor beta chain described here comes from a study of CD8 T cells in ankylosing spondylitis. Whole-study findings and limits: Previous work reported some of these motif variants in the synovial fluid and blood of reactive arthritis.

A single record per CDR3 protein comes from TCRdb applying MiXCR to the 5' RACE reads. This repertoire shows roughly 130,000 distinct CDR3 sequences, 7% found once; its top ten account for more than 10%. The sample holds many counts of this clonotype. Its target is not known. The specimen sequenced was blood, either unsorted or a sorted T cell fraction (not recorded which). The receptor was derived from a male donor with ankylosing spondylitis or in good health (not recorded which).

CDR3 nucleotide sequence: TGCGCCAGCAGCTGGTCGGTGATGAACACTGAAGCTTTCTTT. Its translation is CASSWSVMNTEAFF. The J gene is TRBJ1-1, the V gene TRBV5-1; D not certain. V was cut by 3 bases and J by 0 bases, with 9 bases left in between. Germline V gene lookup returns CDR1 SGHRS and CDR2 YFSETQ. This CDR3 is 14 amino acids long.